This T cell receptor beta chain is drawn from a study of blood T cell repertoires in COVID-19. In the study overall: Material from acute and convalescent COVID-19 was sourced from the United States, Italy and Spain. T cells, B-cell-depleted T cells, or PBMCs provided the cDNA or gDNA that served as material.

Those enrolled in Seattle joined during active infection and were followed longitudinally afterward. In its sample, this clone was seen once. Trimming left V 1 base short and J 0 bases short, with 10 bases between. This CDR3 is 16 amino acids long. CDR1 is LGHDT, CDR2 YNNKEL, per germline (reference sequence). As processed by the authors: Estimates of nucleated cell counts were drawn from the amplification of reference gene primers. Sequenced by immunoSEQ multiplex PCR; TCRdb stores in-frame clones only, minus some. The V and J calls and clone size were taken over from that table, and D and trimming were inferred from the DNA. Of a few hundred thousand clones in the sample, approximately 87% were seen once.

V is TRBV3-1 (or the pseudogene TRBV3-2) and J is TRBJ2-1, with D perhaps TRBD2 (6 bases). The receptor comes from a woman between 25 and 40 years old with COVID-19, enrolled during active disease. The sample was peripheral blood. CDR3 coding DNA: TGTGCCAGCAGCCAAGGGGCGGGATTCTCCTACAATGAGCAGTTCTTC. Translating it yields CASSQGAGFSYNEQFF.